A selection of T cell receptor beta chains follows, all from one sample in a study of OX40 agonist ivuxolimab in advanced cancers. Repertoires were generated with immunoSEQ multiplex PCR, while TCRdb's copy carries only in-frame clones and drops some. The sample holds around 31,000 clones; roughly nine tenths are singletons and the top ten take 35% to 40%. The sample was CD4+ or CD8+ T cells sorted from blood, taken in a trial of the OX40 agonist ivuxolimab. The origin of the receptors is an adult with an advanced solid tumor such as melanoma, head and neck, liver or kidney cancer. Each CDR3 is given without its conserved first and last residue. Each record gives: J gene, V gene, CDR3 protein.

j_gene: TRBJ2-7
v_gene: TRBV28
CDR3aa: ASSLAGDEQY

j_gene: TRBJ1-5
v_gene: TRBV7-7
CDR3aa: ASSLGRDQPQH

j_gene: TRBJ1-2
v_gene: TRBV5-1
CDR3aa: ASSLEGDRNYGYT

j_gene: TRBJ2-3
v_gene: TRBV2
CDR3aa: ASSEWTSGGADFGDTQY

j_gene: TRBJ2-3
v_gene: TRBV11-3
CDR3aa: ASSSGTTDTQY

j_gene: TRBJ1-1
v_gene: TRBV19
CDR3aa: ASSIWDSTEAF

j_gene: TRBJ2-7
v_gene: TRBV7-9
CDR3aa: ASSSIGQNEQY

j_gene: TRBJ2-1
v_gene: TRBV19
CDR3aa: ASRESSYNEQF

j_gene: TRBJ2-3
v_gene: TRBV4-2
CDR3aa: ASSQGRASGLEDTQY

j_gene: TRBJ2-7
v_gene: TRBV27
CDR3aa: ASSLWDGRTPHEQY

j_gene: TRBJ2-3
v_gene: TRBV29-1
CDR3aa: SVDRGGTDTQY

j_gene: TRBJ2-7
v_gene: TRBV30
CDR3aa: AWSPGTSIFYEQY

j_gene: TRBJ2-7
v_gene: TRBV29-1
CDR3aa: SGRDGSRYEQY

j_gene: TRBJ1-1
v_gene: TRBV15
CDR3aa: ATSRDYPGMNTEAF

j_gene: TRBJ1-1
v_gene: TRBV19
CDR3aa: ASSILPNTEAF

j_gene: TRBJ1-5
v_gene: TRBV27
CDR3aa: ASSSLDQPQH

j_gene: TRBJ2-3
v_gene: TRBV4-2
CDR3aa: ASSPQGTDTQY

j_gene: TRBJ2-7
v_gene: TRBV5-2
CDR3aa: ASTERGKQDYEQY

j_gene: TRBJ1-1
v_gene: TRBV10-3
CDR3aa: AISQDRNTEAF

j_gene: TRBJ2-5
v_gene: TRBV2
CDR3aa: ASSEIGAILEETQY

j_gene: TRBJ1-1
v_gene: TRBV6-6
CDR3aa: ASSRGVNTEAF

j_gene: TRBJ1-1
v_gene: TRBV6-5
CDR3aa: ASSYQGQITEAF

j_gene: TRBJ1-5
v_gene: TRBV6-1
CDR3aa: ASSEAEMGRQPQH

j_gene: TRBJ2-1
v_gene: TRBV5-1
CDR3aa: ASSWLRTDEQF

j_gene: TRBJ1-2
v_gene: TRBV11-2
CDR3aa: ASSLGTYGYT

j_gene: TRBJ2-1
v_gene: TRBV7-6
CDR3aa: ASSLWTSGTYNEQF

j_gene: TRBJ2-1
v_gene: TRBV2
CDR3aa: ASSLQQLAEQF

j_gene: TRBJ2-3
v_gene: TRBV7-2
CDR3aa: ASSSGPGRADTQY

j_gene: TRBJ1-2
v_gene: TRBV9
CDR3aa: ASSVAGASYGYT

j_gene: TRBJ2-7
v_gene: TRBV5-5
CDR3aa: ASSFGGPGEQY